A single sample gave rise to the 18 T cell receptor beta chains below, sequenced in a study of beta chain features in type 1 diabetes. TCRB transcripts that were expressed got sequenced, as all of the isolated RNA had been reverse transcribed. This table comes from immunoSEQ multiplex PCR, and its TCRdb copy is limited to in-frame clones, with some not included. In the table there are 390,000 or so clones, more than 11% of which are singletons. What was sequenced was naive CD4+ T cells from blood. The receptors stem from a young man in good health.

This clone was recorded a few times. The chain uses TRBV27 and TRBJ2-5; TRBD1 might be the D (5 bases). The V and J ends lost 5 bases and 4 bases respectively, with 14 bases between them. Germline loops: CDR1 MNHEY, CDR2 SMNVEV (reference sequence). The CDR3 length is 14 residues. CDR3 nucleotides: TGTGCCAGCAGTCCGACAGCCCACGGAGAGACCCAGTACTTC. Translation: CASSPTAHGETQYF.

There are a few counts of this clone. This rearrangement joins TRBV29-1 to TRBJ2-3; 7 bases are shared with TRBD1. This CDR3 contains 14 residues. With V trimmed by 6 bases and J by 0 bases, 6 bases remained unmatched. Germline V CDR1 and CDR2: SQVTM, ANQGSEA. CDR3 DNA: TGCAGCGTCCTAGGGACAGCTAGCACAGATACGCAGTATTTT. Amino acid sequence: CSVLGTASTDTQYF.

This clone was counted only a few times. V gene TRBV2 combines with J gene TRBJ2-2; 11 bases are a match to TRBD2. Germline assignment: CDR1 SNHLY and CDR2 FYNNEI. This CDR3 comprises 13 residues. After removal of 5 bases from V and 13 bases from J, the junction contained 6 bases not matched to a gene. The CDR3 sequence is CASSRGLADWLFF. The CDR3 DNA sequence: TGTGCCAGCAGTAGGGGACTAGCGGATTGGCTGTTTTTT. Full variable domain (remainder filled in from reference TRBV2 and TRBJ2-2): EPEVTQTPSHQVTQMGQEVILRCVPISNHLYFYWYRQILGQKVEFLVSFYNNEISEKSEIFDDQFSVERPDGSNFTLKIRSTKLEDSAMYFCASSRGLADWLFFGEGSRLTVL.

CDR3 region: CASSSGGPTFYF. CDR3 sequence (DNA): TGTGCCAGCAGCTCCGGGGGACCCACTTTTTACTTC. V and J are TRBV5-4 and TRBJ2-5, with a tentative D call TRBD2 (6 bases). V gave up 3 bases and J gave up 14 bases, with 17 bases separating them. CDR3 length: 12 amino acids. Looked up from germline, CDR1 is SGHNT and CDR2 is YYREEE (reference sequence).

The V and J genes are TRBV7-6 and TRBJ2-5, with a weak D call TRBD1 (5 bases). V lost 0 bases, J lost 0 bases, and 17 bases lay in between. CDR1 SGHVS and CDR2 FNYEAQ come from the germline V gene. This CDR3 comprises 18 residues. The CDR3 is CASSLAVIQARYQETQYF. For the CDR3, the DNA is TGTGCCAGCAGCTTAGCGGTTATACAGGCTAGGTACCAAGAGACCCAGTACTTC.

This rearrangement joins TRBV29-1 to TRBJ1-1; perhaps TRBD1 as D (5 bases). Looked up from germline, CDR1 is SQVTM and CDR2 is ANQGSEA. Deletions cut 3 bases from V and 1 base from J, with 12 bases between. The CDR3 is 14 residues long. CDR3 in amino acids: CSVEAGAANTEAFF. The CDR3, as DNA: TGCAGCGTTGAGGCCGGGGCCGCGAACACTGAAGCTTTCTTT.

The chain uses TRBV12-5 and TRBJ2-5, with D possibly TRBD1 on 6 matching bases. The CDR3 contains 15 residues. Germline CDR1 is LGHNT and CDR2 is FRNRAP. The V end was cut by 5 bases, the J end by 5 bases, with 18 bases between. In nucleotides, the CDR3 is TGTGCTAGTGGTAACCGGGACAAGGATTGGGAGACCCAGTACTTC. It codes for CASGNRDKDWETQYF.

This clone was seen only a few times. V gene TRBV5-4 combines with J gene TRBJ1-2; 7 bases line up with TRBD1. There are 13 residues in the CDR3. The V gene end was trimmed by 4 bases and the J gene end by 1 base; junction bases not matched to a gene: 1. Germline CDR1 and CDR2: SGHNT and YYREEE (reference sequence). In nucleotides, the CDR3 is TGTGCCAGCAGCAACAGGGGTAACTATGGCTACACCTTC. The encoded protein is CASSNRGNYGYTF.

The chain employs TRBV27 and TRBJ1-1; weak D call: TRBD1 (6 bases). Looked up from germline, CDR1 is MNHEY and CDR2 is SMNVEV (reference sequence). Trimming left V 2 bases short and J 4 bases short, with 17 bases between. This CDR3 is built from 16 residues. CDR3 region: CASSLTGAGGGTEAFF. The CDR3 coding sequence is TGTGCCAGCAGTTTAACCGGGGCAGGAGGGGGCACTGAAGCTTTCTTT.

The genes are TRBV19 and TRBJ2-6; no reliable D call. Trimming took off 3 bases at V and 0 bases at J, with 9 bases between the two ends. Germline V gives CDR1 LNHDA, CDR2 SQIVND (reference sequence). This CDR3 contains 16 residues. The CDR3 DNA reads TGTGCCAGTAGTATTGGACGGCCCTCTGGGGCCAACGTCCTGACTTTC. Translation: CASSIGRPSGANVLTF. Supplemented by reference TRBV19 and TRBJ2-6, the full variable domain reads DGGITQSPKYLFRKEGQNVTLSCEQNLNHDAMYWYRQDPGQGLRLIYYSQIVNDFQKGDIAEGYSVSREKKESFPLTVTSAQKNPTAFYLCASSIGRPSGANVLTFGAGSRLTVL.

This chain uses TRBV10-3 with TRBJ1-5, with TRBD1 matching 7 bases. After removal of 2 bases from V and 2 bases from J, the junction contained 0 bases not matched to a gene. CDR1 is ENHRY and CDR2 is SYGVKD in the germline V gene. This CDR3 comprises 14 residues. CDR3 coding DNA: TGTGCCATCAGTGAGACAGGGGGCAATCAGCCCCAGCATTTT. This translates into CAISETGGNQPQHF.

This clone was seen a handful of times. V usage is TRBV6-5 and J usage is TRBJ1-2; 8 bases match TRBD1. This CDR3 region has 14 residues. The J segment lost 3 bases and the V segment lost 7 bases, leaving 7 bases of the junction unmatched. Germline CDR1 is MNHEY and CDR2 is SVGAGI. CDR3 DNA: TGTGCCAGCATTTCAGGGGGCGCAGACTATGGCTACACCTTC. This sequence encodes CASISGGADYGYTF.

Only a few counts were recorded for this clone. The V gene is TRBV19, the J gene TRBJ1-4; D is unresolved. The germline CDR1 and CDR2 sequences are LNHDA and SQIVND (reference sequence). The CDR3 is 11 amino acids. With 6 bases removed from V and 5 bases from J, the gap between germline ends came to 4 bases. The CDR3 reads CASRWNEKLFF. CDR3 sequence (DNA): TGTGCCAGTAGATGGAATGAAAAACTGTTTTTT. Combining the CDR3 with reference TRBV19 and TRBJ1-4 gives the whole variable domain DGGITQSPKYLFRKEGQNVTLSCEQNLNHDAMYWYRQDPGQGLRLIYYSQIVNDFQKGDIAEGYSVSREKKESFPLTVTSAQKNPTAFYLCASRWNEKLFFGSGTQLSVL.

CDR3 amino acids: CASERVAGNTDTQYF. The CDR3 DNA follows: TGCGCCAGCGAGCGGGTAGCTGGAAACACAGATACGCAGTATTTT. The chain couples TRBV5-1 to TRBJ2-3, with a possible D match to TRBD2 (6 bases). This CDR3 has 15 amino acids. The V gene lost 7 bases and the J gene lost 2 bases, with 17 bases spanning the gap. Germline assignment: CDR1 SGHRS and CDR2 YFSETQ.

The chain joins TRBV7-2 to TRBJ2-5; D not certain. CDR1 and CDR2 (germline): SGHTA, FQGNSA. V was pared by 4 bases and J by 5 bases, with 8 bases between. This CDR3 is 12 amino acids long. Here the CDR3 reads CASSSFRETQYF. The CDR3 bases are TGTGCCAGCAGCTCCTTCAGGGAGACCCAGTACTTC.

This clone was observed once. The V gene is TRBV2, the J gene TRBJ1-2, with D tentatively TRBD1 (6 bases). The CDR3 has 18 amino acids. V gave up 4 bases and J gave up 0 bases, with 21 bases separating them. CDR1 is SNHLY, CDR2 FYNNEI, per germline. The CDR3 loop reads CASSARGGPFGANYGYTF. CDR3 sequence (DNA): TGTGCCAGCAGTGCTAGAGGGGGGCCCTTCGGGGCTAACTATGGCTACACCTTC.

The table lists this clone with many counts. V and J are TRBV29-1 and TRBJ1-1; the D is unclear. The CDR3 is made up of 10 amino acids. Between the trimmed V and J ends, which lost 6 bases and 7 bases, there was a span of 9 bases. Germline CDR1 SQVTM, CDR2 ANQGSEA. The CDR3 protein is CSVQLGEAFF. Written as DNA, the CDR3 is TGCAGCGTCCAACTGGGTGAAGCTTTCTTT.

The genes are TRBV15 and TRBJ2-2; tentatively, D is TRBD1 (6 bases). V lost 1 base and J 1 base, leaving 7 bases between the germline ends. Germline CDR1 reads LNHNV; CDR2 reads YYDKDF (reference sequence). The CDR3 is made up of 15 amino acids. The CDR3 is CATSRAGQNTGELFF. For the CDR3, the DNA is TGTGCCACCAGCAGAGCGGGACAGAACACCGGGGAGCTGTTTTTT.